Sequencing of this T cell receptor beta chain was carried out in a study of blood T cells in healthy people across ages. Overall study results and limits: Possibly, changes in expanded clonotypes were confounded because donor CMV status was unknown. Relative to aged donors, long-lived donors carried more naive CD4+ cells and displayed higher diversity.

PBMCs were isolated at a quantity of at least 6 million per sample. The CDR3 has 13 residues. The V end was cut by 5 bases, the J end by 16 bases, with 22 bases between. Germline CDR1 is SGHRS and CDR2 is YFSETQ. Note on this clonotype: Antigen specificity is unknown.

Primers used in a second PCR of roughly 7 to 11 cycles were a sample-barcoded 5' primer and a J-beta primer mix. Every molecule of cDNA carried a tag from a template-switch adaptor with 12 random nucleotides. TCRdb processed the 5' RACE reads anew with MiXCR; each CDR3 protein has one entry. The sample carries about 290,000 distinct CDR3 sequences, 27% recorded once. The source is a woman aged 70-85 years in good health. Input material: blood. The chain combines TRBV5-1 with TRBJ2-4; D may be TRBD1 (6 bases). CDR3 protein: CASRSPRDNIRYF. CDR3 sequence (DNA): TGCGCCAGCAGATCCCCAAGGGACAACATTCGTTACTTC. The full variable domain, with the rest looked up from reference TRBV5-1 and TRBJ2-4, is KAGVTQTPRYLIKTRGQQVTLSCSPISGHRSVSWYQQTPGQGLQFLFEYFSETQRNKGNFPGRFSGRQFSNSRSEMNVSTLELGDSALYLCASRSPRDNIRYFGAGTRLSVL.